This record looks at one T cell receptor beta chain sequence and its context. This record comes from a study of ipilimumab plus nivolumab after autologous stem cell transplantation. Sequencing used immunoSEQ multiplex PCR; TCRdb keeps in-frame clones, though not all of them. Of approximately 80,000 clones detected, about 83% appear once; the ten largest clones hold approximately 2.2%. The CDR3 has 13 amino acids. Trimming stripped 3 bases from V and 4 bases from J, with 10 bases between. CDR1 is SGHAT, CDR2 FQNNGV, per germline. This receptor was identified in a male donor with diffuse large B-cell lymphoma. This chain joins TRBV11-2 and TRBJ2-7, with D unresolved. The sample here was PBMCs, taken in a trial of ipilimumab plus nivolumab as post-transplant consolidation. The CDR3 reads CASSFSRRYEQYF. CDR3 coding DNA: TGTGCCAGCAGCTTCAGCCGGCGGTACGAGCAGTACTTC.